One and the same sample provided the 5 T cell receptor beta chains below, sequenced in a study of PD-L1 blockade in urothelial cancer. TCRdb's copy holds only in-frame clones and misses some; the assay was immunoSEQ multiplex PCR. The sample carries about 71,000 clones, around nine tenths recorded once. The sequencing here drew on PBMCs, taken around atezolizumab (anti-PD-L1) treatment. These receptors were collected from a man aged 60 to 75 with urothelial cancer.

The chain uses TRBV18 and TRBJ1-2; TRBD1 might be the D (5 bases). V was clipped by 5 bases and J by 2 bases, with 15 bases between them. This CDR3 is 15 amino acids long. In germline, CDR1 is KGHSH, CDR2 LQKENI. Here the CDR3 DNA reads TGTGCCAGCTCATCCGCGGGGGAAGGGAACTATGGCTACACCTTC. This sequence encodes CASSSAGEGNYGYTF.

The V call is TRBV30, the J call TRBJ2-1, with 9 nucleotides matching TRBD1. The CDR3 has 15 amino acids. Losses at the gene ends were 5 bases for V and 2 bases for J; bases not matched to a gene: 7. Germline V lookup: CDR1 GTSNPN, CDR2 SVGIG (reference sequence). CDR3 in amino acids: CAWGGQGTAYNEQFF. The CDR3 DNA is TGTGCCTGGGGGGGACAGGGAACGGCCTACAATGAGCAGTTCTTC.

The CDR3 protein is CASSLRDRGRDTQYF. In DNA form, the CDR3 reads TGTGCCAGCAGCCTACGGGACAGGGGGCGAGATACGCAGTATTTT. The chain uses TRBV7-8 and TRBJ2-3; 12 nucleotides agree with TRBD1. Germline loops: CDR1 SGHVS, CDR2 FQNEAQ. The V segment lost 5 bases and the J segment 5 bases; nucleotides outside the gene matches: 5. This CDR3 contains 15 residues.

In DNA form, the CDR3 reads TGTGCCAGCAGTTTAGGGACAGGGTATGGCTACACCTTC. It encodes CASSLGTGYGYTF. V gene TRBV28 combines with J gene TRBJ1-2, with 9 bases lining up with TRBD1. CDR1 and CDR2 from the germline V gene are MDHEN and SYDVKM. V was pared by 2 bases and J by 5 bases, with 0 bases of the junction left unmatched. The CDR3 loop spans 13 amino acids.

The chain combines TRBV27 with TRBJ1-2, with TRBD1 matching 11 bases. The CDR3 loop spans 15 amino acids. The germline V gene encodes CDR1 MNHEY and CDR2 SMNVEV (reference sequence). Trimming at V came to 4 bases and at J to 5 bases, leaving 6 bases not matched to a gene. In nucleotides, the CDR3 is TGTGCCAGCAGTTGGGGGGACAGGGGGAAGTATGGCTACACCTTC. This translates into CASSWGDRGKYGYTF.